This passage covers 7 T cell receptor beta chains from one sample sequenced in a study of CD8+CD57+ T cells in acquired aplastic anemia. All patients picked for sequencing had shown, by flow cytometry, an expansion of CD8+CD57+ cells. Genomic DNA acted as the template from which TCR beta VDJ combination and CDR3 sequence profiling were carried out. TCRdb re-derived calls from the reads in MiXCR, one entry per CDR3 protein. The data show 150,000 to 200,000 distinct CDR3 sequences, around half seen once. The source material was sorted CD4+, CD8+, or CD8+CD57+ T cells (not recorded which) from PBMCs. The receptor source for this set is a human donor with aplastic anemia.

CDR3 in DNA: TGCAGTGCTAGAGCGGGGACAGAGAATTCACCCCTCCACTTT. It yields the protein CSARAGTENSPLHF. The chain joins TRBV20-1 to TRBJ1-6, with 7 positions matching TRBD1. V dropped 1 base and J dropped 7; count of bases not matched to a gene: 4. Per the germline V gene, CDR1 is DFQATT and CDR2 is SNEGSKA (reference sequence). This CDR3 is 14 amino acids long.

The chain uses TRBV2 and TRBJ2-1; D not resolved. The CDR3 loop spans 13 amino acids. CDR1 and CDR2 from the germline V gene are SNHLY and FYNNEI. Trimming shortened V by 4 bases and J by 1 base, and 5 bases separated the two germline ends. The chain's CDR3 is CASSAESYNEQFF. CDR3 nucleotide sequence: TGTGCCAGCAGTGCTGAGTCCTACAATGAGCAGTTCTTC. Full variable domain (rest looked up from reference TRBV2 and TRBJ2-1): EPEVTQTPSHQVTQMGQEVILRCVPISNHLYFYWYRQILGQKVEFLVSFYNNEISEKSEIFDDQFSVERPDGSNFTLKIRSTKLEDSAMYFCASSAESYNEQFFGPGTRLTVL.

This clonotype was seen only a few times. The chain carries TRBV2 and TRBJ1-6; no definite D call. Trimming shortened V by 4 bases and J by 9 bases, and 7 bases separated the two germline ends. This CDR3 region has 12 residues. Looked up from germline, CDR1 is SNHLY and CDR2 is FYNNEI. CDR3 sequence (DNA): TGTGCCAGCAGTGTGACAATTTCACCCCTCCACTTT. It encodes CASSVTISPLHF.

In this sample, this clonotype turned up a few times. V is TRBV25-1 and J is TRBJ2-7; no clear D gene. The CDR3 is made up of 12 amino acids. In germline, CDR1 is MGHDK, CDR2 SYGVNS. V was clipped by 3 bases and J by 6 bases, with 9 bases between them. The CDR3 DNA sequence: TGTGCCAGCAGTGATTCGTGGGCCGAGCAGTACTTC. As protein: CASSDSWAEQYF.

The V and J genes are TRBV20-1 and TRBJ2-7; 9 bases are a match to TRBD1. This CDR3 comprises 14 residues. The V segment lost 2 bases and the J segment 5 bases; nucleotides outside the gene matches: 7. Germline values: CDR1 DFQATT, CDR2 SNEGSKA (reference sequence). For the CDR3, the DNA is TGCAGTGCTAGACCGGGACAGGGTACCGACGAGCAGTACTTC. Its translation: CSARPGQGTDEQYF.

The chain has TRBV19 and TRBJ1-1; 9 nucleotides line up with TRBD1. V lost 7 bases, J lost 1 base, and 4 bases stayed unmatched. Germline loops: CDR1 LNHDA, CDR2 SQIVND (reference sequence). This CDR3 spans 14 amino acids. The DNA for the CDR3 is TGTGCCAGTACCAAGGACAGGGGGAACACTGAAGCTTTCTTT. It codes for CASTKDRGNTEAFF.

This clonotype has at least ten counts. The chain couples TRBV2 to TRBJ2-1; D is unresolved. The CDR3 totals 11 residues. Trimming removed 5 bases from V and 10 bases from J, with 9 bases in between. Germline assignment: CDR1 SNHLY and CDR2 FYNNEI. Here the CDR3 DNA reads TGTGCCAGCAGTCAGACAAACGAGCAGTTCTTC. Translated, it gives CASSQTNEQFF.